This T cell receptor (beta chain) is drawn from a study of blood T cells in healthy people across ages. General study results and limits: PBMCs went unsorted, and a conclusive naive versus antigen-experienced comparison was therefore prevented.

V lost 4 bases, J lost 1 base, and 12 bases lay in between. The CDR3 consists of 14 residues. Germline loops: CDR1 DFQATT, CDR2 SNEGSKA (reference sequence). There are a few counts of this clonotype. The antigen is unknown. Using a J-beta primer mix together with a sample-barcoded 5' primer, a second PCR was run for about 7 to 12 cycles. Every single cDNA molecule received a tag from a template-switch adaptor with 12 random nucleotides. All samples gave at least 2.5 million CDR3-containing paired-end reads. MiXCR was run by TCRdb on the 5' RACE reads, yielding one entry per CDR3 protein. The sample includes 1 million or so distinct CDR3 sequences, almost 25% of them seen just once. This sample also appeared in a second study, on T cells of mothers and their children. This second report adds: For each mother, over 9.5 million TCR beta CDR3 reads were obtained, and for each child, about 3 million.

The genes are TRBV20-1 and TRBJ2-3; D possibly corresponds to TRBD2 (5 bases). The TCR comes from a girl aged 2-10 years in good health. The sequencing sample was made of blood. The CDR3 region is CSAKSSFGTDTQYF. The CDR3 bases are TGCAGTGCTAAGTCTAGCTTCGGCACAGATACGCAGTATTTT.